This passage covers 20 T cell receptor beta chains from one sample sequenced in a study of cytomegalovirus exposure and HLA in healthy donors. Researchers ran the PCR with 60 Vbeta and 13 Jbeta primers. Some clones are missing from TCRdb's copy, which holds only in-frame ones; the method was immunoSEQ multiplex PCR. The data hold roughly 80,000 clones, with approximately 65% observed a single time. Sequences were obtained from PBMCs. These receptor sequences come from a male donor in good health and CMV-seropositive.

The V and J genes are TRBV9 and TRBJ2-7; 8 bases align to TRBD2. The germline V gene has CDR1 SGDLS and CDR2 YYNGEE. The CDR3 runs to 13 residues. The V segment lost 0 bases and the J segment 12 bases; nucleotides outside the gene matches: 8. CDR3 loop: CASSVAGGGPAYF. CDR3 nucleotide sequence: TGTGCCAGCAGCGTAGCGGGGGGGGGCCCTGCGTACTTC.

The gene calls are TRBV4-1 and TRBJ2-3; no definite D call. Deletions cut 3 bases from V and 2 bases from J, with 9 bases between. Per germline, CDR1 MGHRA and CDR2 YSYEKL. The CDR3 loop spans 14 amino acids. The CDR3: CASSQSLSTDTQYF. CDR3 DNA sequence: TGCGCCAGCAGCCAGAGTTTGTCCACAGATACGCAGTATTTT.

This clone was counted a single time. The chain uses TRBV9 and TRBJ1-4; unclear D gene. Between the trimmed V and J ends, which lost 3 bases and 0 bases, there was a span of 15 bases. Germline loops: CDR1 SGDLS, CDR2 YYNGEE. The CDR3 covers 17 residues. CDR3 DNA: TGTGCCAGCAGCGCTCTTTTAGAGGGCCCAACTAATGAAAAACTGTTTTTT. It is translated as CASSALLEGPTNEKLFF.

The chain uses TRBV25-1 and TRBJ2-1; 8 positions match TRBD1. V dropped 3 bases and J dropped 7; count of bases not matched to a gene: 8. Germline CDR1 reads MGHDK; CDR2 reads SYGVNS. CDR3 length: 15 amino acids. The CDR3 DNA is TGTGCCAGCAGTGAGTTCAGGACAGGGCAAAATGAGCAGTTCTTC. This gives the protein CASSEFRTGQNEQFF.

This rearrangement joins TRBV25-1 to TRBJ2-3, with TRBD2 matching over 9 bases. Germline V gene sequence: CDR1 MGHDK, CDR2 SYGVNS. The V and J ends lost 3 bases and 3 bases, in that order; junction bases with no gene match: 7. The CDR3 length is 16 residues. The CDR3 region has the DNA TGTGCCAGCAGTGATATAGCGGGAGTTACAACAGATACGCAGTATTTT. Protein: CASSDIAGVTTDTQYF.

To note about this clone: The same CDR3 can be traced to other DNA sequences in this sample. The gene calls are TRBV6-5 and TRBJ2-3, with TRBD1 matching 8 bases. The junction had 3 bases not matched to a gene; V was cut back by 9 bases and J by 7 bases. CDR1 and CDR2 (germline): MNHEY, SVGAGI. CDR3 length: 11 residues. CDR3 loop: CASRTGYTQYF. The DNA for the CDR3 is TGTGCCAGTAGGACAGGGTATACGCAGTATTTT.

The V call is TRBV5-1, the J call TRBJ2-1, with TRBD2 identical over 11 bases. The V segment lost 7 bases and the J segment 4 bases; nucleotides outside the gene matches: 7. Looked up from germline, CDR1 is SGHRS and CDR2 is YFSETQ. The length of the CDR3 is 15 residues. The CDR3: CASGGGLAEYNEQFF. The CDR3 DNA follows: TGCGCCAGCGGTGGGGGACTAGCGGAATACAATGAGCAGTTCTTC.

V gene TRBV5-1 combines with J gene TRBJ2-7; TRBD1 matches 7 bases. Unmatched junction bases numbered 2, after V lost 7 bases and J lost 1 base. The germline V gene has CDR1 SGHRS and CDR2 YFSETQ. The CDR3 length is 12 residues. In nucleotides, the CDR3 is TGCGCCAGCTGGGACAGTTCCTACGAGCAGTACTTC. This sequence encodes CASWDSSYEQYF.

The V call is TRBV6-1, the J call TRBJ1-5; D not resolved. CDR3 length: 12 amino acids. Germline V gene sequence: CDR1 MNHNS, CDR2 SASEGT. Trimming cost V 4 bases and J 5 bases, with 6 bases left between them. The CDR3 sequence is CASSVRDQPQHF. CDR3 bases: TGTGCCAGCAGTGTCCGGGATCAGCCCCAGCATTTT.

The rearrangement links TRBV30 to TRBJ1-2, with 9 bases lining up with TRBD1. Per germline, CDR1 GTSNPN and CDR2 SVGIG (reference sequence). The trim removed 4 bases at V and 8 bases at J, leaving 14 bases unmatched. The CDR3 totals 15 residues. For the CDR3, the DNA is TGTGCCTGGACCCCGATACCGGGACAGGGAAGCGGCTACACCTTC. Amino acids: CAWTPIPGQGSGYTF. Full variable domain (remainder filled in from reference TRBV30 and TRBJ1-2): SQTIHQWPATLVQPVGSPLSLECTVEGTSNPNLYWYRQAAGRGLQLLFYSVGIGQISSEVPQNLSASRPQDRQFILSSKKLLLSDSGFYLCAWTPIPGQGSGYTFGSGTRLTVV.

This clone occurred a few times. J is TRBJ1-6 and V is TRBV7-8, with 10 bases identical to TRBD1. The CDR3 totals 14 residues. Germline assignment: CDR1 SGHVS and CDR2 FQNEAQ. V was clipped by 8 bases and J by 5 bases; unmatched bases: 3. The CDR3 bases are TGTGCCAGCTCGGGGACAGGGGATAATTCACCCCTCCACTTT. This encodes CASSGTGDNSPLHF. Full variable domain (outside the CDR3, taken from reference TRBV7-8 and TRBJ1-6): GAGVSQSPRYKVAKRGQDVALRCDPISGHVSLFWYQQALGQGPEFLTYFQNEAQLDKSGLPSDRFFAERPEGSVSTLKIQRTQQEDSAVYLCASSGTGDNSPLHFGNGTRLTVT.

The rearrangement links TRBV6-5 to TRBJ1-1; D ambiguous. Germline V gives CDR1 MNHEY, CDR2 SVGAGI. V lost 8 bases and J lost 0, with 4 bases in between. The CDR3 has 11 amino acids. The CDR3 region has the DNA TGTGCCAGCTATTTGAACACTGAAGCTTTCTTT. Residues: CASYLNTEAFF.

This clone was picked up a small number of times. The chain joins TRBV30 to TRBJ1-2; D unclear. The length of the CDR3 is 11 residues. From germline, CDR1 is GTSNPN and CDR2 SVGIG (reference sequence). Trimming cost V 1 base and J 5 bases, with 5 bases left between them. As DNA, the CDR3 is TGTGCCTGGAGTGACCGGTATGGCTACACCTTC. Its translation: CAWSDRYGYTF.

The J gene is TRBJ1-1, the V gene TRBV29-1; TRBD1 might be the D (5 bases). The CDR3 spans 12 residues. Germline assignment: CDR1 SQVTM and CDR2 ANQGSEA. Between the trimmed V and J ends, which lost 4 bases and 7 bases, there was a span of 13 bases. The CDR3 bases are TGCAGCGTTGGGGGCGCATCCGATGAAGCTTTCTTT. The encoded protein is CSVGGASDEAFF.

This rearrangement joins TRBV5-8 to TRBJ2-5; 11 bases line up with TRBD1. Germline CDR1 is SGHTS and CDR2 is YDEGEE. V was clipped by 0 bases and J by 4 bases; unmatched bases: 2. The CDR3 is 15 amino acids. CDR3 loop: CASSLVGTGGETQYF. The CDR3 DNA follows: TGTGCCAGCAGCTTGGTAGGGACAGGGGGAGAGACCCAGTACTTC.

In its sample, this clone was seen a few times. J is TRBJ2-5 and V is TRBV28; 7 bases line up with TRBD2. In germline, CDR1 is MDHEN, CDR2 SYDVKM. Losses at the gene ends were 4 bases for V and 4 bases for J; bases not matched to a gene: 6. This CDR3 has 14 residues. The CDR3 DNA sequence: TGTGCCAGCAGTTCCGGACTAGGACGAGAGACCCAGTACTTC. Translation gives CASSSGLGRETQYF.

This clone showed up just a few times. This chain links TRBV30 with TRBJ1-2, with TRBD1 as a possible D gene (6 bases). The V and J ends lost 5 bases and 1 base respectively, with 17 bases between them. Germline assignment: CDR1 GTSNPN and CDR2 SVGIG (reference sequence). This CDR3 has 15 residues. In DNA form, the CDR3 reads TGTGCCTGGGGCCCCCGGGACACCCTTAACTATGGCTACACCTTC. Amino acid sequence: CAWGPRDTLNYGYTF.

This clone was counted a few times. The V gene is TRBV5-1, the J gene TRBJ1-4, with D unresolved. Germline lookup yields CDR1 SGHRS and CDR2 YFSETQ. CDR3 length equals 15 residues. V dropped 0 bases and J dropped 0 bases, with 6 bases sitting between them. CDR3 in amino acids: CASSLGGSTNEKLFF. The CDR3 nucleotides read TGCGCCAGCAGCTTGGGAGGATCAACTAATGAAAAACTGTTTTTT.

CDR3 nucleotides: TGTGCCAGTAGTATACCCGCGGGGGGCACTGAAGCTTTCTTT. Translating it yields CASSIPAGGTEAFF. This chain uses TRBV19 with TRBJ1-1, with a weak D call TRBD1 (5 bases). The CDR3 contains 14 residues. V lost 2 bases to trimming and J lost 4 bases, with 11 bases between them. Germline CDR1 and CDR2: LNHDA and SQIVND (reference sequence). The full variable domain, with the rest looked up from reference TRBV19 and TRBJ1-1, is DGGITQSPKYLFRKEGQNVTLSCEQNLNHDAMYWYRQDPGQGLRLIYYSQIVNDFQKGDIAEGYSVSREKKESFPLTVTSAQKNPTAFYLCASSIPAGGTEAFFGQGTRLTVV.

The chain links TRBV30 to TRBJ1-6, with D hard to call. The germline V gene has CDR1 GTSNPN and CDR2 SVGIG (reference sequence). V was pared by 1 base and J by 8 bases, with 9 bases between. There are 13 residues in the CDR3. The CDR3 reads CAWSAVSDSPLHF. The CDR3 DNA sequence: TGTGCCTGGAGTGCGGTCTCGGATTCACCCCTCCACTTT.